This T cell receptor (beta chain) was captured by sequencing in a study of T and B cells in COVID-19 patients (dated by TCRdb to 2020 to 2022). For the wider study: Using TRB and IGH repertoire sequencing of peripheral blood, the study characterized adaptive immunity in COVID-19 patients who had active infection or had recovered. The recovered cohort included approximately 19 patients who contributed around 21 samples, and most of those patients had mild to moderate COVID-19 that was managed on an outpatient basis. Patients in the recovered cohort had a median age of around 34 years, compared with around 63 years for patients in the active-infection cohort. In the active-infection cohort, about 65% of the roughly 20 patients were critically ill and required mechanical ventilation or ECMO. Comorbidities linked to unfavorable COVID-19 outcome were present in about 90% of the roughly 20 patients in the active-infection cohort. Over 7.5 million TCR sequences were analysed from a TCR and BCR sequence repository that comprised 37 patients and 69 time points. A couple of patients were in both the active and recovered cohorts because samples existed from active disease and from after recovery. An age-matched reference group of a few dozen healthy donors negative for COVID-19 antibodies served as the comparison for repertoire analyses. Up to about 10 follow-up blood samples were collected per patient, with some samples spanning different disease stages in the same individual. Broad study findings and their caveats: TRBV/TRBJ gene usage was reported as strongly skewed in patients with COVID-19. The cohort was considered too small for HLA contributions to COVID-19 susceptibility or severity to be assessed. Few blood samples were available from mildly ill patients while symptoms were present or from severe cases at early time points. Specific T cell subsets (CD4+/Treg/CD8+) and sorted SARS-CoV-2-responsive or tetramer+ T cells had not yet been sequenced, with those experiments still ongoing. A total of 2,000 to 2,500 TCR clusters were exclusive to the recovered cohort, and around 32 of those clusters were low-pGen clusters. The reported TCR clusters were said to need prospective validation before any clinical use. TRB repertoires were highly clonal in active COVID-19, whereas diversity and richness at recovery rose above healthy donor levels.

For this clonotype: The clone's antigen remains unknown. No per-base quality is available; no much larger clone lies one base away.

A distance of 14 bases separates the germline ends of V and J, which lose 6 bases and 5 bases respectively. The CDR3 contains 13 residues, cysteine and phenylalanine counted. This entry keeps only the CDR3 DNA: 39 bases, framed from base 1. TRB repertoires were amplified from 250-500 ng of genomic DNA extracted from blood. Sequenced on an Illumina MiSeq. Multiplex PCR with BIOMED2 TRB-A/B primer pools was used to amplify TRB rearrangements. Illumina-compatible adapters and 7-nucleotide sample barcodes were attached to the amplicons through two consecutive PCRs. Phusion HS II polymerase was used for all library PCRs. Amplicons were gel-purified with the NucleoSpin Gel and PCR Clean-up kit, quantified on Qubit, and pooled at around 4 nM. Amplicon pool quality was checked on an Agilent 2100 Bioanalyzer before Illumina next-generation sequencing. The paper's data handling went like this. TRB rearrangements were annotated with MiXCR 3.0.8 using the default MiXCR reference library. Non-productive reads and sequences with fewer than 2 reads were removed, and every unique CDR3 nucleotide sequence was treated as one clone. Clonality, diversity, richness and V-J gene usage were computed in R 3.5.1. GLIPH2 was used to cluster TCRs based on CDR3 similarity, and OLGA was used to calculate the generation probabilities. Only GLIPH2 clusters with at least four unique TCR clonotypes present in at least three individuals were retained. The public reads were run again by TCRdb, first through fastp at Q25 and then through MiXCR, and only productive beta chains were kept. Duplicate CDR3 protein sequences are folded into a single record with the most common DNA and genes. The V and J calls reflect TCRdb's pipeline rather than the authors' work. This sample comprises some 8,000 distinct CDR3 sequences, roughly a quarter of them detected only once. The ten most abundant clones make up 5% to 7% of the sample.

The chain couples TRBV5-7 to TRBJ2-5, and TRBD2 may be the D gene, going by 5 matching bases. TRBV5-7 is an ORF; its function is uncertain. This clonotype was sampled from a human donor who had recovered from COVID-19. Sample: blood. CDR3 reads: CASNGTGKETQYF. In nucleotide form, the sequence is TGTGCCAGCAACGGAACCGGGAAGGAGACCCAGTACTTC.